The sequence of this T cell receptor beta chain was determined in a study of vaccination and CD4 T cells after COVID-19. Turning to the study itself: Fewer than 10 convalescent patients had mild and one had severe PCR-confirmed SARS-CoV-2 disease. Study results and limitations: 304 of 307 vaccine-specific clones from convalescent patients were spike mono-reactive.

Cultured CD4+ T cell DNA was sequenced using the Oncomine TCR Beta short-read assay. DNA came from CD4+ T cells after culture. TCRdb reprocessed the PCR reads with MiXCR, giving one entry per CDR3 protein. The sample carries around 2,900 distinct CDR3 sequences, under 90% recorded once. V shed 11 bases and J shed 3 bases, with 16 bases lying between them. Germline CDR1 reads SNHLY; CDR2 reads FYNNEI. The CDR3 is 13 amino acids. As to this clonotype: Its antigen is unidentified.

As to treatment: approximately nine-day PBMC culture with coronavirus spike peptide pools or control peptides (ViraFEST assay). Via ViraFEST, peptide pools expanded antigen-specific T cells before TCR sequencing. The V gene is TRBV2, the J gene TRBJ1-1; D might be TRBD1 (6 bases). This TCR derives from a human donor who had recovered from COVID-19. Sequencing used CD4+ T cells from blood, cultured in vitro. The CDR3 sequence is CAQGRGADTEAFF. In DNA form, the CDR3 reads TGTGCCCAAGGACGGGGGGCGGACACTGAAGCTTTCTTT.